This TCR beta chain is drawn from a study of PD-1 blockade in classical Hodgkin lymphoma. Study observations and caveats: Lower baseline TCR diversity was reported for newly diagnosed patients than for healthy donors. The causes of the repertoire differences, possibly disease activity or prior therapy, remain undefined.

TCRdb's copy holds only in-frame clones and misses some; the assay was immunoSEQ multiplex PCR. The sample lists just under 65,000 clones, 91% occurring once. Losses at the gene ends were 4 bases for V and 6 bases for J; bases not matched to a gene: 12. Germline loops: CDR1 SNHLY, CDR2 FYNNEI. There are 17 residues in the CDR3. On this clone itself: Antigen specificity is unknown.

Time point defined: cycle 4 day 1 (C4D1), after more than 5 weeks of nivolumab. Relapse after autologous stem cell transplantation occurred in every patient, and brentuximab vedotin exposure varied. The sample consisted of peripheral blood mononuclear cells (PBMCs), taken before the fourth cycle of nivolumab. V is TRBV2 and J is TRBJ1-6, with TRBD1 identical over 7 bases. This clonotype was sampled from a human donor with classical Hodgkin lymphoma. CDR3 region: CASSVLPPTGSNSPLHF. In DNA form, the CDR3 reads TGTGCCAGCAGTGTATTACCACCGACAGGGAGTAATTCACCCCTCCACTTT.